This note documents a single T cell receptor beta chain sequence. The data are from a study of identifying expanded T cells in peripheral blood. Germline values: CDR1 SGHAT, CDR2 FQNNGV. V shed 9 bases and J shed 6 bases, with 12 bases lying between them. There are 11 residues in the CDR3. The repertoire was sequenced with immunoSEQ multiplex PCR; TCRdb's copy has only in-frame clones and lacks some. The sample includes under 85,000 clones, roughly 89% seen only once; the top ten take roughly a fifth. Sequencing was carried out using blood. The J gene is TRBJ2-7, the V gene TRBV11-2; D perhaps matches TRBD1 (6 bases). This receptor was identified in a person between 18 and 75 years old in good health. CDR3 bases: TGTGCCAGGAAACAGGGCTCCGAGCAGTACTTC. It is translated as CARKQGSEQYF.